This T cell receptor (beta chain) was retrieved from a study of cytomegalovirus exposure and HLA in healthy donors. PCR used 60 Vbeta primers and 13 Jbeta primers. Sequencing was performed with immunoSEQ multiplex PCR; in TCRdb, only in-frame clones are kept and a portion is missing. Among some 210,000 clones listed, approximately 80% were seen once. Deletions cut 6 bases from V and 8 bases from J, with 19 bases between. The CDR3 has 15 amino acids. Germline CDR1 is MDHEN and CDR2 is SYDVKM. The chain carries TRBV28 and TRBJ1-4; D is possibly TRBD1 (6 bases). The receptor was isolated from a male donor in good health and CMV-seronegative. The sequenced material came from PBMCs. The CDR3 nucleotides are TGTGCCAGCAGCCCTTTACAGGGTGTTGGAGAAAAACTGTTTTTT. This codes for CASSPLQGVGEKLFF.